The 32 T cell receptor beta chains below come from one sample, sequenced in a study of CD4+ T cells in melanoma. TCRdb's copy holds only in-frame clones and misses some; the assay was immunoSEQ multiplex PCR. The table includes about 9,200 clones, about two thirds detected once. Sample: cells from a culture (not recorded whether cultured in vitro). Receptors were obtained from a human donor with melanoma.

The V call is TRBV29-1, the J call TRBJ2-1; tentative D call: TRBD1 (6 bases). V was pared by 7 bases and J by 0 bases, with 16 bases between. The CDR3 is 15 residues long. Germline CDR1 reads SQVTM; CDR2 reads ANQGSEA. The CDR3 reads CSARGGQSSYNEQFF. DNA of the CDR3: TGCAGCGCCCGGGGCGGACAGAGCTCCTACAATGAGCAGTTCTTC.

V is TRBV6-1 and J is TRBJ2-7, with a tentative D call TRBD1 (5 bases). There are 14 residues in the CDR3. In germline, CDR1 is MNHNS, CDR2 SASEGT. Trimming left V 6 bases short and J 1 base short, with 13 bases between. This CDR3 is CASRRVGESYEQYF. The DNA for the CDR3 is TGTGCCAGCAGAAGGGTAGGGGAATCCTACGAGCAGTACTTC.

The CDR3 region is CASRPGLDAYNEQFF. DNA for the CDR3: TGCGCCAGCAGACCTGGACTAGACGCCTACAATGAGCAGTTCTTC. The chain joins TRBV5-1 to TRBJ2-1, with TRBD2 matching over 7 bases. The CDR3 consists of 15 residues. J gave up 2 bases and V 5 bases, and 7 bases lay outside the gene matches. The germline V gene has CDR1 SGHRS and CDR2 YFSETQ. The complete variable domain, with remaining parts taken from reference TRBV5-1 and TRBJ2-1, reads KAGVTQTPRYLIKTRGQQVTLSCSPISGHRSVSWYQQTPGQGLQFLFEYFSETQRNKGNFPGRFSGRQFSNSRSEMNVSTLELGDSALYLCASRPGLDAYNEQFFGPGTRLTVL.

The chain joins TRBV10-3 to TRBJ2-5; no clear D. The closer fit of TRBJ2-7 to the DNA end suggests the J call may be wrong. CDR3 length: 13 amino acids. Looked up from germline, CDR1 is ENHRY and CDR2 is SYGVKD. The CDR3 DNA follows: TGTGCCATCAGTGAAGGTCCTCCCTACGAGCAGTACTTC. It yields the protein CAISEGPPYEQYF.

The chain has TRBV4-1 and TRBJ2-2; possible D gene TRBD1, 5 bases. Germline-derived CDR1 and CDR2 are MGHRA and YSYEKL. Trimming removed 4 bases at V and 3 bases at J, with 18 bases between. The CDR3 covers 17 residues. Here the CDR3 reads CASSPRTWKADTGELFF. The CDR3, as DNA: TGCGCCAGCAGCCCGCGGACATGGAAGGCTGACACCGGGGAGCTGTTTTTT.

V gene TRBV7-9 combines with J gene TRBJ1-2; 9 nucleotides agree with TRBD1. This CDR3 has 14 amino acids. With 5 bases clipped from V and 8 bases from J, the junction kept 9 bases outside the gene matches. Per the germline V gene, CDR1 is SEHNR and CDR2 is FQNEAQ (reference sequence). CDR3 loop: CASSADGTGQGYTF. CDR3 DNA sequence: TGTGCCAGCAGCGCGGACGGGACAGGGCAAGGCTACACCTTC.

V gene TRBV6-1 combines with J gene TRBJ1-5; D perhaps matches TRBD1 (6 bases). There are 18 residues in the CDR3. Germline values: CDR1 MNHNS, CDR2 SASEGT. Trimming left V 2 bases short and J 0 bases short, with 17 bases between. DNA of the CDR3: TGTGCCAGCAGTGAAAGGGGGGACCGGCGCTATAGCAATCAGCCCCAGCATTTT. Amino acids: CASSERGDRRYSNQPQHF.

The rearrangement joins TRBV11-1 to TRBJ2-6; 9 bases match TRBD1. With 5 bases clipped from V and 3 bases from J, the junction kept 14 bases outside the gene matches. Germline assignment: CDR1 SGHAT and CDR2 FQDESV (reference sequence). The length of the CDR3 is 19 residues. The CDR3 nucleotides are TGTGCCAGCAGCGTCTCCCCAGGACAGGGGAGTGGTGGGGCCAACGTCCTGACTTTC. The encoded protein is CASSVSPGQGSGGANVLTF.

This clone has just a few counts. The genes are TRBV4-1 and TRBJ1-1; 8 positions match TRBD1. Per germline, CDR1 MGHRA and CDR2 YSYEKL. This CDR3 is 14 amino acids long. Unmatched junction bases numbered 9, after V lost 1 base and J lost 11 bases. The CDR3 here is CASSQVGTGTVAFF. DNA for the CDR3: TGCGCCAGCAGCCAAGTCGGGACAGGTACCGTGGCTTTCTTT.

The chain carries TRBV11-2 and TRBJ2-3; D might be TRBD1 (6 bases). CDR3 size: 14 residues. With 4 bases removed from V and 2 bases from J, the gap between germline ends came to 10 bases. Germline assignment: CDR1 SGHAT and CDR2 FQNNGV. The CDR3 reads CASSWDKLTDTQYF. CDR3 DNA sequence: TGTGCCAGCAGCTGGGACAAGCTCACAGATACGCAGTATTTT. The full variable domain, completed using reference TRBV11-2 and TRBJ2-3, is EAGVAQSPRYKIIEKRQSVAFWCNPISGHATLYWYQQILGQGPKLLIQFQNNGVVDDSQLPKDRFSAERLKGVDSTLKIQPAKLEDSAVYLCASSWDKLTDTQYFGPGTRLTVL.

This chain connects TRBV11-1 to TRBJ1-3; tentative D call: TRBD1 (5 bases). Trimming left V 3 bases short and J 2 bases short, with 23 bases between. The CDR3 has 19 amino acids. The germline CDR1 and CDR2 sequences are SGHAT and FQDESV (reference sequence). In DNA form, the CDR3 reads TGTGCCAGCAGCTTTAGACCTAGAGCTTTCGGACAACCTGGAAACACCATATATTTT. Translated, it gives CASSFRPRAFGQPGNTIYF.

V usage is TRBV5-1 and J usage is TRBJ1-1; D unclear. The CDR3 sequence is 16 residues long. The germline CDR1 and CDR2 sequences are SGHRS and YFSETQ. V lost 4 bases, J lost 1 base, and 17 bases lay in between. The CDR3 loop is CASSQGQAGTNTEAFF. CDR3 coding DNA: TGCGCCAGCAGCCAAGGCCAGGCAGGAACGAACACTGAAGCTTTCTTT.

The chain recombines TRBV11-2 with TRBJ2-1, with a weak D call TRBD2 (5 bases). Trimming cost V 3 bases and J 10 bases, with 16 bases left between them. This CDR3 has 14 residues. Germline assignment: CDR1 SGHAT and CDR2 FQNNGV. DNA of the CDR3: TGTGCCAGCAGCTTGGGCGGGTTTAGAGGGGAGCAGTTCTTC. Translation: CASSLGGFRGEQFF.

The rearrangement uses TRBV7-2 and TRBJ1-4; possibly TRBD1 for D (5 bases). The CDR3 is 15 amino acids. The V gene lost 5 bases and the J gene lost 7 bases, with 17 bases spanning the gap. In germline, CDR1 is SGHTA, CDR2 FQGNSA. As DNA, the CDR3 is TGTGCCAGCAGCCCAGGACACCTGAGTGGTGAAAAACTGTTTTTT. The encoded protein is CASSPGHLSGEKLFF.

This clone came up a few times. The chain uses TRBV5-5 and TRBJ1-5; D might be TRBD1 (5 bases). V was cut by 0 bases and J by 7 bases, with 14 bases left in between. CDR1 and CDR2 (germline): SGHKS, YYEKEE (reference sequence). This CDR3 is 15 amino acids long. The CDR3 DNA reads TGTGCCAGCAGCTTGGCGGACACCACGGCCCAGCCCCAGCATTTT. It encodes CASSLADTTAQPQHF.

V is TRBV5-1 and J is TRBJ2-7; 10 bases agree with TRBD2. This CDR3 has 15 residues. The V gene end was trimmed by 2 bases and the J gene end by 2 bases; junction bases not matched to a gene: 4. Germline values: CDR1 SGHRS, CDR2 YFSETQ. The CDR3 DNA reads as TGCGCCAGCAGCTTCTCTAGCGGGGGTCCCTACGAGCAGTACTTC. This gives the protein CASSFSSGGPYEQYF.

The chain is built from TRBV5-1 and TRBJ1-2; D is perhaps TRBD1 (6 bases). Per germline, CDR1 SGHRS and CDR2 YFSETQ. The CDR3 length is 16 residues. Trimming removed 1 base at V and 5 bases at J, with 18 bases between. The CDR3 region has the DNA TGCGCCAGCAGCTTGATGGAAGGAGGCAGGGGATATGGCTACACCTTC. Translated: CASSLMEGGRGYGYTF.

This clone was seen more than once but under ten times. The V gene is TRBV2, the J gene TRBJ2-7; the match to TRBD1 covers 11 bases. V lost 8 bases to trimming and J lost 8 bases; unmatched junction nucleotides: 5. This CDR3 contains 12 residues. The germline V gene encodes CDR1 SNHLY and CDR2 FYNNEI. CDR3: CASGGQGEQQYF. The CDR3 nucleotides read TGTGCCAGCGGGGGACAGGGGGAACAGCAGTACTTC.

This clone was seen only once. The genes are TRBV5-1 and TRBJ2-5; no clear D. This CDR3 has 14 amino acids. Germline V gene data show CDR1 as SGHRS and CDR2 as YFSETQ. V gave up 2 bases and J gave up 4 bases, with 12 bases separating them. CDR3 amino acids: CASSFGSRGETQYF. CDR3 coding DNA: TGCGCCAGCAGCTTTGGTAGTAGAGGAGAGACCCAGTACTTC.

This clone is deemed medium-sized (0.01 to 0.1%). The V and J genes are TRBV5-1 and TRBJ2-3, with 8 bases fitting TRBD2. V lost 7 bases to trimming and J lost 1 base; unmatched junction nucleotides: 2. Germline V gene data show CDR1 as SGHRS and CDR2 as YFSETQ. There are 13 residues in the CDR3. The CDR3 reads CASGRGGTDTQYF. CDR3 nucleotide sequence: TGCGCCAGCGGGCGGGGGGGCACAGATACGCAGTATTTT.

The chain has TRBV18 and TRBJ2-5; possible D gene TRBD1, 5 bases. The CDR3 length is 14 residues. Per the germline V gene, CDR1 is KGHSH and CDR2 is LQKENI. V lost 4 bases and J 2 bases, leaving 11 bases between the germline ends. The CDR3 DNA is TGTGCCAGCTCACTCACTCAGGGACAAGAGACCCAGTACTTC. It translates to CASSLTQGQETQYF.

The gene calls are TRBV6-1 and TRBJ1-2; D uncertain. The V gene lost 4 bases and the J gene lost 8 bases, with 14 bases spanning the gap. Germline V gene data show CDR1 as MNHNS and CDR2 as SASEGT. The CDR3 runs to 13 residues. The CDR3: CASSVSVTRGYTF. CDR3 sequence (DNA): TGTGCCAGCAGTGTATCCGTGACGAGGGGCTACACCTTC.

This clone ranks as medium-sized. The chain combines TRBV6-6 with TRBJ1-5, with 9 bases aligning to TRBD1. Trimming cost V 6 bases and J 1 base; bases outside gene matches: 4. Per the germline V gene, CDR1 is MNHNY and CDR2 is SVGAGI (reference sequence). The CDR3 is 15 amino acids. The CDR3 DNA sequence: TGTGCCAGCAGCCTAACAGGGGGCAGCAATCAGCCCCAGCATTTT. This sequence encodes CASSLTGGSNQPQHF.

This clone was found a few times. V and J are TRBV30 and TRBJ1-2; D is unresolved. Trimming shortened V by 3 bases and J by 4 bases, and 6 bases separated the two germline ends. The CDR3 loop spans 11 amino acids. Germline V lookup: CDR1 GTSNPN, CDR2 SVGIG (reference sequence). The CDR3 bases are TGTGCCTGGAGCCGAGGCTATGGCTACACCTTC. As protein: CAWSRGYGYTF.

The CDR3 loop is CASSLIPGPPETQYF. CDR3 bases: TGTGCCAGCAGTTTGATACCGGGACCGCCCGAGACCCAGTACTTC. This chain connects TRBV6-5 to TRBJ2-5; D may be TRBD1 or TRBD2 (5 bases each). The CDR3 covers 15 residues. The germline V gene encodes CDR1 MNHEY and CDR2 SVGAGI. Deletions cut 4 bases from V and 5 bases from J, with 17 bases between.

This clone has a handful of counts. This rearrangement joins TRBV7-3 to TRBJ2-5; a weak D match, TRBD2 (5 bases). This CDR3 has 13 amino acids. CDR1 is SGHTA and CDR2 is FQGTGA in the germline V gene. The V gene lost 4 bases and the J gene lost 5 bases, with 11 bases spanning the gap. CDR3 in amino acids: CASSSTSLETQYF. DNA for the CDR3: TGTGCCAGCAGCTCTACTAGTTTGGAGACCCAGTACTTC. The full variable domain, rest sourced from reference TRBV7-3 and TRBJ2-5, is GAGVSQTPSNKVTEKGKYVELRCDPISGHTALYWYRQSLGQGPEFLIYFQGTGAADDSGLPNDRFFAVRPEGSVSTLKIQRTERGDSAVYLCASSSTSLETQYFGPGTRLLVL.

In its sample, this clone is medium-sized. This chain links TRBV5-1 with TRBJ2-5; 9 bases align to TRBD1. Unmatched junction bases numbered 7, after V lost 6 bases and J lost 4 bases. This CDR3 contains 14 residues. Germline loops: CDR1 SGHRS, CDR2 YFSETQ. CDR3 DNA: TGCGCCAGCATCGGACGGGGACAGGGAGAGACCCAGTACTTC. This encodes CASIGRGQGETQYF.

The chain combines TRBV7-9 with TRBJ1-6, with a possible D match to TRBD1 (5 bases). V dropped 1 base and J dropped 7 bases, with 11 bases sitting between them. CDR3 length equals 15 residues. Germline V lookup: CDR1 SEHNR, CDR2 FQNEAQ (reference sequence). The CDR3 reads CASSLGPGTNSPLHF. The CDR3 region has the DNA TGTGCCAGCAGCTTAGGGCCAGGGACCAATTCACCCCTCCACTTT.

This clone was detected only a few times. The chain links TRBV18 to TRBJ1-2; no clear D gene. V dropped 2 bases and J dropped 5 bases, with 21 bases sitting between them. Per the germline V gene, CDR1 is KGHSH and CDR2 is LQKENI. The CDR3 runs 17 residues. Written as DNA, the CDR3 is TGTGCCAGCTCACCATCGGCGGCAGTAGGAGCCGCATATGGCTACACCTTC. Its translation is CASSPSAAVGAAYGYTF.

The chain couples TRBV2 to TRBJ2-2; the D gene could be TRBD1 or TRBD2 (5 bases each). The CDR3 is made up of 14 amino acids. Trimming pared 6 bases from V and 4 bases from J, leaving 12 bases between. The germline gives CDR1 SNHLY, CDR2 FYNNEI. The DNA for the CDR3 is TGTGCCAGCAGGGGGGTATCTTCCACCGGGGAGCTGTTTTTT. Amino acids: CASRGVSSTGELFF.

V is TRBV6-1 and J is TRBJ2-7; D is perhaps TRBD2 (5 bases). From germline, CDR1 is MNHNS and CDR2 SASEGT. This CDR3 region has 16 residues. Trimming pared 2 bases from V and 7 bases from J, leaving 21 bases between. CDR3 sequence (DNA): TGTGCCAGCAGTGAAAGTAATCGGGGTATTGTTCGGGAGCAGTACTTC. Amino acid sequence: CASSESNRGIVREQYF.

This clone was recorded a few times. The chain employs TRBV2 and TRBJ1-4, with 7 bases identical to TRBD1. Looked up from germline, CDR1 is SNHLY and CDR2 is FYNNEI. Trimming removed 5 bases from V and 8 bases from J; junction bases left unmatched: 11. The CDR3 loop spans 15 amino acids. The CDR3 region is CASSLQGIAREKLFF. The CDR3, as DNA: TGTGCCAGCAGTCTACAGGGGATCGCTCGGGAAAAACTGTTTTTT.